This T cell receptor (beta chain) emerged from a study of beta chain features in type 1 diabetes. Study-wide results and limits: A cDNA-based sequencing approach could over-represent cells with high TCR expression.

Every donor provided one heparinised blood draw, which averaged roughly 120 mL. Cell sorting via CD45RO/CCR7/CD25/CD127/CD95/CD27 was performed to obtain CD4+ naive, central memory, regulatory and stem cell-like memory cells. About this clone itself: Its antigen remains unknown.

Of the isolated RNA, all was reverse transcribed, and so the sequenced material was expressed TCRB transcripts. Using immunoSEQ multiplex PCR, the repertoire was profiled, and TCRdb retains in-frame clones only, with some absent. There are 900,000 or so clones in the sample; about a sixth occur only once, and 0.023% lies in the top ten. Trimming left V 5 bases short and J 5 bases short, with 12 bases between. CDR3 length: 13 residues. The germline V gene has CDR1 MGHDK and CDR2 SYGVNS. This clonotype was sampled from a woman in her late teens or twenties in good health. The V gene is TRBV25-1, the J gene TRBJ1-2; D ambiguous. Sequencing was performed on naive CD4+ T cells from blood. For the CDR3, the DNA is TGTGCCAGCAGTTCGCCATCTTTTTATGGCTACACCTTC. It specifies CASSSPSFYGYTF.